The 4 T cell receptor beta chains below were found in one sample sequenced in a study of blood T cells in healthy people across ages. Primed by a sample-barcoded 5' primer and a J-beta primer mix, a second PCR proceeded for about 6 to 11 cycles. Each CDR3 protein gets one entry after TCRdb re-called the 5' RACE reads with MiXCR. The table shows 700,000 to 900,000 distinct CDR3 sequences, with less than 70% occurring only once. The sample was blood. These receptors all come from a man aged 80 or over in good health.

This clonotype was observed once. One end of the junction varies from germline; a read error may be responsible. V and J are TRBV12-3 or TRBV12-4 and TRBJ1-2, with a possible D match to TRBD1 (5 bases). The CDR3 consists of 16 residues. The CDR3 nucleotides are TGTGCCAGCAGTCCCCACGGTGGGGGGATCAACTATGGCAACACCTTC. Translation gives CASSPHGGGINYGNTF.

There are a few counts of this clonotype. This CDR3 reads CASSSRQGREKLFF. The DNA for the CDR3 is TGTGCCAGCAGTTCTCGACAGGGGAGGGAAAAACTGTTTTTT. J is TRBJ1-4 and V is TRBV28; 8 bases are a match to TRBD1. CDR1 MDHEN and CDR2 SYDVKM come from the germline V gene. CDR3 length equals 14 residues. The J segment lost 8 bases and the V segment lost 4 bases, leaving 6 bases of the junction unmatched.

A few counts support this clonotype. The V gene is TRBV5-1, the J gene TRBJ2-1; D might be TRBD1 (5 bases). This CDR3 is 13 amino acids long. CDR1 and CDR2 from the germline V gene are SGHRS and YFSETQ. The V and J ends lost 3 bases and 4 bases respectively, with 8 bases between them. The CDR3 DNA is TGCGCCAGCAGCTCCCGACAGTACAATGAGCAGTTCTTC. Residues: CASSSRQYNEQFF.

The J gene is TRBJ2-3, the V gene TRBV28; TRBD2 matches 11 bases. This CDR3 has 15 amino acids. Trimming at V came to 6 bases and at J to 4 bases, leaving 6 bases not matched to a gene. Germline V gene lookup returns CDR1 MDHEN and CDR2 SYDVKM. This CDR3 reads CASSLIAGGADTQYF. The DNA of the CDR3 is TGTGCCAGCAGCCTAATAGCGGGAGGGGCAGATACGCAGTATTTT. The full variable domain, completed using reference TRBV28 and TRBJ2-3, is DVKVTQSSRYLVKRTGEKVFLECVQDMDHENMFWYRQDPGLGLRLIYFSYDVKMKEKGDIPEGYSVSREKKERFSLILESASTNQTSMYLCASSLIAGGADTQYFGPGTRLTVL.